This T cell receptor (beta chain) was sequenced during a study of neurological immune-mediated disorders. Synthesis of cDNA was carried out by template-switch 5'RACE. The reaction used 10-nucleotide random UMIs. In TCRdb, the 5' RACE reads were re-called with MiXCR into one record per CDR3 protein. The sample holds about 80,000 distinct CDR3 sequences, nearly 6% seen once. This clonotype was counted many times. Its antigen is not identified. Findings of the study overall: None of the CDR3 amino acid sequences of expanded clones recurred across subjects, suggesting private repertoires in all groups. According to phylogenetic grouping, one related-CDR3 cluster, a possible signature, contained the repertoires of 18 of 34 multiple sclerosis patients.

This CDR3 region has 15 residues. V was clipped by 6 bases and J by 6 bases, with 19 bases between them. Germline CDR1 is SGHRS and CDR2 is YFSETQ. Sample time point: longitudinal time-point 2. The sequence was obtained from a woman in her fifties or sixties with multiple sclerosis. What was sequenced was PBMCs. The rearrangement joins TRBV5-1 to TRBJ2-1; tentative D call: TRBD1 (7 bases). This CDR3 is CASTKSGTAGNEQFF. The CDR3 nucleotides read TGCGCCAGCACCAAATCCGGGACAGCGGGCAATGAGCAGTTCTTC. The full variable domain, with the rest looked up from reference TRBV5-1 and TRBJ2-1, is KAGVTQTPRYLIKTRGQQVTLSCSPISGHRSVSWYQQTPGQGLQFLFEYFSETQRNKGNFPGRFSGRQFSNSRSEMNVSTLELGDSALYLCASTKSGTAGNEQFFGPGTRLTVL.